The 20 T cell receptor beta chains reported below all come from one sample, sequenced in a study of blood T cell repertoires in COVID-19. Produced via immunoSEQ multiplex PCR; TCRdb's table is partial and in-frame only. The sample carries some 490,000 clones, less than 90% recorded once. Sequencing used PBMCs or T cells enriched from blood (not recorded which). The origin of the receptors is a woman aged 55-70 years who had recovered from COVID-19.

The V and J genes are TRBV12-5 and TRBJ1-3; TRBD1 is a possible D gene (5 bases). This CDR3 contains 13 residues. V was shortened by 3 bases and J by 4 bases, with 7 bases between the two germline ends. Germline V gene lookup returns CDR1 LGHNT and CDR2 FRNRAP. The CDR3 bases are TGTGCTAGTGGTTTTTGGGGCGGAAACACCATATATTTT. This gives the protein CASGFWGGNTIYF.

The chain has TRBV5-4 and TRBJ2-3, with 10 bases lining up with TRBD1. The junction had 5 bases not matched to a gene; V was cut back by 1 base and J by 6 bases. CDR1 and CDR2 from the germline V gene are SGHNT and YYREEE (reference sequence). The CDR3 contains 15 residues. CDR3 in DNA: TGTGCCAGCAGCTTGACGACAGGGGGCTACGATACGCAGTATTTT. Amino acids: CASSLTTGGYDTQYF.

The rearrangement uses TRBV15 and TRBJ2-3; possible D gene TRBD2, 6 bases. The CDR3 runs to 17 residues. The germline V gene has CDR1 LNHNV and CDR2 YYDKDF (reference sequence). Trimming stripped 5 bases from V and 2 bases from J, with 20 bases between. CDR3 in amino acids: CATSSPAGKTYTDTQYF. CDR3 DNA sequence: TGTGCCACCAGCTCCCCGGCGGGGAAGACCTACACAGATACGCAGTATTTT. The full variable domain, rest sourced from reference TRBV15 and TRBJ2-3, is DAMVIQNPRYQVTQFGKPVTLSCSQTLNHNVMYWYQQKSSQAPKLLFHYYDKDFNNEADTPDNFQSRRPNTSFCFLDIRSPGLGDTAMYLCATSSPAGKTYTDTQYFGPGTRLTVL.

There are a few counts of this clone. This rearrangement joins TRBV7-9 to TRBJ2-1; a possible D gene is TRBD1 (6 bases). Trimming stripped 5 bases from V and 0 bases from J, with 8 bases between. Germline loops: CDR1 SEHNR, CDR2 FQNEAQ (reference sequence). This CDR3 has 14 amino acids. Written as DNA, the CDR3 is TGTGCCAGCAGCCGAGGGGGCTCCTACAATGAGCAGTTCTTC. It codes for CASSRGGSYNEQFF.

This clone came up once. The V call is TRBV27, the J call TRBJ1-2; D unclear. Germline V gene lookup returns CDR1 MNHEY and CDR2 SMNVEV (reference sequence). The CDR3 extends over 15 amino acids. The V gene lost 3 bases and the J gene lost 4 bases, with 15 bases spanning the gap. This chain's CDR3 is CASSLIGRGSYGYTF. The CDR3 coding sequence is TGTGCCAGCAGTTTGATAGGCCGGGGTAGCTATGGCTACACCTTC.

The chain recombines TRBV6-6 with TRBJ2-3; 9 nucleotides match TRBD2. Germline CDR1 is MNHNY and CDR2 is SVGAGI (reference sequence). The CDR3 consists of 18 residues. The V segment lost 5 bases and the J segment 2 bases; nucleotides outside the gene matches: 14. The CDR3 loop is CASSPIGPSSGTTDTQYF. The CDR3 DNA reads as TGTGCCAGCAGTCCCATAGGCCCGTCTAGCGGGACCACAGATACGCAGTATTTT.

This chain links TRBV6-1 with TRBJ1-1; D unclear. Germline V lookup: CDR1 MNHNS, CDR2 SASEGT. This CDR3 spans 10 amino acids. Trimming removed 0 bases from V and 12 bases from J, with 5 bases in between. In DNA, the CDR3 is TGTGCCAGCAGTGAAGCGGCTCCTTTCTTT. Its translation: CASSEAAPFF.

The genes are TRBV6-1 and TRBJ2-2; 7 positions match TRBD2. The CDR3 consists of 15 residues. With 2 bases clipped from V and 8 bases from J, the junction kept 8 bases outside the gene matches. The germline gives CDR1 MNHNS, CDR2 SASEGT. The CDR3 reads CASSELGGVNGELFF. The CDR3 bases are TGTGCCAGCAGTGAACTGGGGGGGGTGAATGGGGAGCTGTTTTTT.

J is TRBJ1-5 and V is TRBV30; TRBD1 might be the D (6 bases). V was trimmed by 8 bases and J by 7 bases, leaving 15 bases between them. Germline V gene lookup returns CDR1 GTSNPN and CDR2 SVGIG (reference sequence). This CDR3 region has 12 residues. The CDR3: CAAEQGGQPQHF. In nucleotides, the CDR3 is TGTGCCGCTGAACAGGGCGGACAGCCCCAGCATTTT. Full variable domain (rest looked up from reference TRBV30 and TRBJ1-5): SQTIHQWPATLVQPVGSPLSLECTVEGTSNPNLYWYRQAAGRGLQLLFYSVGIGQISSEVPQNLSASRPQDRQFILSSKKLLLSDSGFYLCAAEQGGQPQHFGDGTRLSIL.

The chain carries TRBV2 and TRBJ2-1; D ambiguous. V was clipped by 5 bases and J by 14 bases, with 4 bases between them. The CDR3 covers 8 residues. Germline CDR1 reads SNHLY; CDR2 reads FYNNEI. This chain's CDR3 is CASSLEFF. The CDR3 coding sequence is TGTGCCAGCAGTCTTGAGTTCTTC.

J is TRBJ1-5 and V is TRBV3-1 (or the pseudogene TRBV3-2); D perhaps matches TRBD1 (5 bases). This CDR3 region has 15 residues. With 6 bases removed from V and 4 bases from J, the gap between germline ends came to 16 bases. In germline, CDR1 is LGHDT, CDR2 YNNKEL (reference sequence). The CDR3 spells CASSRQGNGNQPQHF. For the CDR3, the DNA is TGTGCCAGCAGTCGTCAGGGTAATGGGAATCAGCCCCAGCATTTT.

This clone was recorded only once. The chain recombines TRBV5-6 with TRBJ2-1; 12 bases agree with TRBD2. The germline CDR1 and CDR2 sequences are SGHDT and YYEEEE. Germline trimming cut 0 bases from V and 7 bases from J; bases unmatched to any gene: 8. This CDR3 region has 17 residues. Written as DNA, the CDR3 is TGTGCCAGCAGCTTGGGGCTAGCGGGGGGGCTGAAGAATGAGCAGTTCTTC. Encoded protein: CASSLGLAGGLKNEQFF.

This clone appeared once. The same CDR3 arises from other DNA sequences in this sample as well. This chain connects TRBV6-1 to TRBJ1-6; unclear D gene. Trimming stripped 1 base from V and 9 bases from J, with 13 bases between. CDR3 length: 15 residues. Per germline, CDR1 MNHNS and CDR2 SASEGT. CDR3 in DNA: TGTGCCAGCAGTGAAGTTCGGGGATTGCGTTCACCCCTCCACTTT. Translated: CASSEVRGLRSPLHF.

The gene calls are TRBV5-1 and TRBJ2-2; D might be TRBD2 (5 bases). The germline gives CDR1 SGHRS, CDR2 YFSETQ. CDR3 length: 13 amino acids. V gave up 4 bases and J gave up 9 bases, with 13 bases separating them. CDR3 loop: CASSHGETRELFF. CDR3 nucleotides: TGCGCCAGCAGCCACGGGGAGACCAGGGAGCTGTTTTTT.

CDR3 in DNA: TGTGCCAGCAGCTTCAGGCAGGGGGCAACAGATACGCAGTATTTT. Its protein is CASSFRQGATDTQYF. The rearrangement links TRBV11-2 to TRBJ2-3; TRBD1 agrees at 8 bases. This CDR3 region has 15 residues. Germline V gene lookup returns CDR1 SGHAT and CDR2 FQNNGV. The trim removed 3 bases at V and 3 bases at J, leaving 5 bases unmatched.

This chain links TRBV27 with TRBJ2-7; 7 nucleotides align to TRBD1. Germline CDR1 reads MNHEY; CDR2 reads SMNVEV (reference sequence). The CDR3 spans 13 residues. The junction had 6 bases not matched to a gene; V was cut back by 6 bases and J by 4 bases. The CDR3 DNA is TGTGCCAGCAGGACAGGGAATAGGTACGAGCAGTACTTC. Amino acid sequence: CASRTGNRYEQYF.

The V call is TRBV6-6, the J call TRBJ1-3; possibly TRBD1 for D (5 bases). CDR3 length: 17 residues. V shed 5 bases and J shed 4 bases, with 21 bases lying between them. Germline lookup yields CDR1 MNHNY and CDR2 SVGAGI (reference sequence). The CDR3 spells CASSPLRGEARGNTIYF. The CDR3, as DNA: TGTGCCAGCAGTCCCCTGCGAGGGGAGGCAAGGGGAAACACCATATATTTT.

This clone has just a few counts. The J gene is TRBJ2-7, the V gene TRBV10-2; D might be TRBD2 (6 bases). The CDR3 spans 13 residues. The ends were cut back, 4 bases at V and 2 bases at J, with 9 bases in the middle. Germline CDR1 reads WSHSY; CDR2 reads SAAADI. The CDR3 spells CASSAEGPYEQYV. CDR3 nucleotide sequence: TGCGCCAGCAGTGCGGAGGGACCCTACGAGCAGTACGTC.

This chain uses TRBV9 with TRBJ1-3; unclear D gene. The germline V gene encodes CDR1 SGDLS and CDR2 YYNGEE. This CDR3 has 11 amino acids. Trimming took off 4 bases at V and 4 bases at J, with 3 bases between the two ends. This CDR3 is CASSRGNTIYF. The CDR3 DNA sequence: TGTGCCAGCAGCCGGGGAAACACCATATATTTT. The variable domain in full, with the rest retrieved from reference TRBV9 and TRBJ1-3, is DSGVTQTPKHLITATGQRVTLRCSPRSGDLSVYWYQQSLDQGLQFLIQYYNGEERAKGNILERFSAQQFPDLHSELNLSSLELGDSALYFCASSRGNTIYFGEGSWLTVV.

The gene calls are TRBV12-3 or TRBV12-4 and TRBJ1-2; the D is unclear. This CDR3 comprises 12 residues. The ends were cut back, 5 bases at V and 1 base at J, with 5 bases in the middle. In DNA form, the CDR3 reads TGTGCCAGCAGTAGAGATAACTATGGCTACACCTTC. Protein product: CASSRDNYGYTF.